Listed below are T cell receptor beta chains from one sample, sequenced in a study of cytomegalovirus exposure and HLA in healthy donors. Measured with immunoSEQ multiplex PCR; TCRdb has only the in-frame clones, and not every one. The sample lists about 170,000 clones, over 75% occurring once. Sequencing was performed on PBMCs. These receptors came from a woman aged 18-29 years in good health and CMV-seronegative. CDR3s include the opening cysteine and the closing phenylalanine or tryptophan. A D gene is named only where the DNA matches it firmly.

CDR3	J	D	V
CSCLLAQETQYF	TRBJ2-5	NA	TRBV29-1
CASRPDGTEAFF	TRBJ1-1	NA	TRBV2
CASSLETGGYGYTF	TRBJ1-2	TRBD1	TRBV7-9
CASSWDRGFYNEQFF	TRBJ2-1	TRBD1	TRBV5-1
CASSADKTGLAYNEQFF	TRBJ2-1	TRBD1	TRBV5-1
CASSLQGNTEAFF	TRBJ1-1	NA	TRBV28
CASSLPTTSGIHTDTQYF	TRBJ2-3	TRBD2	TRBV28
CASRQIQGTEAFF	TRBJ1-1	NA	TRBV6-5
CASSLGGTGGLYEQYF	TRBJ2-7	NA	TRBV5-5
CASSKFSGGANEQFF	TRBJ2-1	TRBD2	TRBV19
CASSYRGETQYF	TRBJ2-5	NA	TRBV6-5
CASSLGGTGVRSYEQYF	TRBJ2-7	TRBD1	TRBV11-2
CASSPGGDPTRNSPLHF	TRBJ1-6	NA	TRBV28
CASSHSSTSNEKLFF	TRBJ1-4	NA	TRBV25-1
CASSAGEADTQYF	TRBJ2-3	NA	TRBV9
CATSPGKTDTQYF	TRBJ2-3	NA	TRBV15
CASSLEADTEAFF	TRBJ1-1	NA	TRBV5-6
CASSSLGQSANYGYTF	TRBJ1-2	NA	TRBV28
CASSVTGTNNNEQFF	TRBJ2-1	TRBD2	TRBV7-3
CASSSGGAGGRGKQETQYF	TRBJ2-5	NA	TRBV5-4
CASSSVAGGRSRTDTQYF	TRBJ2-3	TRBD2	TRBV7-2
CASSILTSGRGNEQFF	TRBJ2-1	TRBD2	TRBV19
CASSEVTGTRIANYGYTF	TRBJ1-2	NA	TRBV6-1
CASSPSTYEQYF	TRBJ2-7	NA	TRBV11-2
CASSLSTGTSGRANNEQFF	TRBJ2-1	TRBD2	TRBV7-9
CASSPGQQRTSNTEAFF	TRBJ1-1	TRBD1	TRBV5-4
CASSPGGAPYEQYF	TRBJ2-7	NA	TRBV5-5
CASSEATGAGTNYGYTF	TRBJ1-2	TRBD1	TRBV6-1
CASSPGQGTGGYTF	TRBJ1-2	TRBD1	TRBV2
CASSEKRLAASYEQYF	TRBJ2-7	TRBD2	TRBV6-1
CASSQGYRGQDTEAFF	TRBJ1-1	TRBD1	TRBV4-2
CASTLVGPGVDYGYTF	TRBJ1-2	NA	TRBV28
CASSYSSSGATDTQYF	TRBJ2-3	TRBD2	TRBV6-5
CASLGSTRRNYGYTF	TRBJ1-2	NA	TRBV4-1
CAWSVSREAFF	TRBJ1-1	NA	TRBV30
CASSLRTVYGYTF	TRBJ1-2	NA	TRBV13
CASSPQGAEQYF	TRBJ2-7	TRBD1	TRBV18
CASSLYFSRQGEGTEAFF	TRBJ1-1	TRBD1	TRBV28
CASTLRKQVLSGNTIYF	TRBJ1-3	NA	TRBV28
CASSPDGTVVTDEQFF	TRBJ2-1	TRBD1	TRBV5-1
CASSFRQLNQPQHF	TRBJ1-5	NA	TRBV28
CSVVRQGAPTDTQYF	TRBJ2-3	TRBD1	TRBV29-1
CASSILGTNYGYTF	TRBJ1-2	NA	TRBV19
CASSFRGYSNEKLFF	TRBJ1-4	NA	TRBV27
CAWSDSGGEQYF	TRBJ2-7	TRBD1	TRBV30
CASSFVKTGEQYF	TRBJ2-7	NA	TRBV27
CASIRERGRRYTEAFF	TRBJ1-1	NA	TRBV19